Here is one T cell receptor beta chain with its context. The data belong to a study of T cell responses to AZD1222 COVID-19 vaccine. Germline V gives CDR1 SGHRS, CDR2 YFSETQ. The CDR3 consists of 16 residues. J was trimmed by 2 bases and V by 3 bases; bases with no gene match: 7. Sequenced by immunoSEQ multiplex PCR; TCRdb stores in-frame clones only, minus some. The top ten clones hold 1.6% of a sample with 90,000 to 130,000 clones, around 89% of them seen once. The specimen comprised peripheral blood, sampled on day 0 of AZD1222 vaccination. The rearrangement links TRBV5-1 to TRBJ2-5; 10 bases agree with TRBD1. The TCR originated in an adult in good health. The DNA of the CDR3 is TGCGCCAGCAGCTCCACCGGGACAGGGGTTCAAGAGACCCAGTACTTC. Translated: CASSSTGTGVQETQYF.